This entry lists 15 T cell receptor beta chains sequenced from one sample in a study of T-cell reconstitution after alpha-beta-depleted transplantation in children (dated by TCRdb to 2016 to 2018). The library was produced with PCR. TCRdb records Illumina HiSeq 2500 as the sequencer. TCR libraries were prepared with molecular barcoding, using unique molecular identifiers to normalize TCRbeta repertoire quantification. The public sequencing data were trimmed at Q25 with fastp and processed into clonotypes with MiXCR by TCRdb, which kept only in-frame beta chains. Every distinct CDR3 protein forms one entry, paired with its most common genes and DNA. A total of tens of thousands of distinct CDR3 sequences appear in this sample, 15% to 17% of them only once. The ten top clones hold around 20% of the sample. The treatment or condition label for this specimen denotes: allogeneic hematopoietic cell transplantation with graft depleted of TCRalphabeta T cells and CD19 B cells.

The sequencing used PBMCs, mostly from graft donor cells, collected 180 days after TCRalphabeta/CD19-depleted stem cell transplant. The receptor set was obtained from a male patient aged 2-9 years who had a stem cell transplant for acute lymphoblastic leukemia, so the T cells may come from the graft donor.

This clonotype was seen a few times. The chain combines TRBV5-6 with TRBJ2-5; D gene ambiguous. The length of the CDR3 is 14 residues. Germline values: CDR1 SGHDT, CDR2 YYEEEE. V was clipped by 4 bases and J by 2 bases, with 12 bases between them. CDR3 amino acids: CASSLVSRQETQYF. As DNA, the CDR3 is TGTGCCAGCAGCCTGGTCTCGAGACAAGAGACCCAGTACTTC.

This clonotype has at least ten counts. The chain has TRBV29-1 and TRBJ2-7; D unclear. CDR3 length: 11 residues. V dropped 3 bases and J dropped 3 bases, with 6 bases sitting between them. Looked up from germline, CDR1 is SQVTM and CDR2 is ANQGSEA. This CDR3 reads CSVDLGYEQYF. The CDR3 nucleotides are TGCAGCGTTGATCTCGGCTACGAGCAGTACTTC.

This clonotype has more than one count but fewer than ten. The V call is TRBV20-1, the J call TRBJ1-4, with a weak D call TRBD1 (6 bases). Germline V CDR1 and CDR2: DFQATT, SNEGSKA (reference sequence). V lost 5 bases, J lost 5 bases, and 12 bases lay in between. The CDR3 has 13 amino acids. The CDR3 spells CSASGTPNEKLFF. CDR3 coding DNA: TGCAGTGCTTCAGGGACACCGAATGAAAAACTGTTTTTT.

The chain employs TRBV20-1 and TRBJ1-6; D is unclear. With 2 bases removed from V and 9 bases from J, the gap between germline ends came to 14 bases. The CDR3 is 14 residues long. Germline lookup yields CDR1 DFQATT and CDR2 SNEGSKA (reference sequence). The CDR3 sequence is CSARNRGPSSPLHF. The CDR3 nucleotides read TGCAGTGCTAGAAATCGTGGGCCCAGTTCACCCCTCCACTTT.

V is TRBV6-5 and J is TRBJ2-7, with D uncertain. Per the germline V gene, CDR1 is MNHEY and CDR2 is SVGAGI. Deletions cut 0 bases from V and 0 bases from J, with 15 bases between. This CDR3 contains 17 residues. This chain's CDR3 is CASSYSKAPSSSYEQYF. The DNA for the CDR3 is TGTGCCAGCAGTTACTCGAAGGCCCCATCGTCCTCCTACGAGCAGTACTTC.

In this sample, this clonotype turned up once. The chain recombines TRBV7-7 with TRBJ1-2; D gene unclear. The ends were cut back, 4 bases at V and 5 bases at J, with 5 bases in the middle. The CDR3 spans 11 residues. Germline lookup yields CDR1 SSHAT and CDR2 FNYEAQ (reference sequence). CDR3 in amino acids: CASSSGYGYTF. The CDR3 coding sequence is TGTGCCAGCAGCTCGGGTTATGGCTACACCTTC. Using reference TRBV7-7 and TRBJ1-2 for the parts outside the CDR3, the full variable domain is GAGVSQSPRYKVTKRGQDVTLRCDPISSHATLYWYQQALGQGPEFLTYFNYEAQPDKSGLPSDRFSAERPEGSISTLTIQRTEQRDSAMYRCASSSGYGYTFGSGTRLTVV.

With respect to this clonotype: A much more abundant neighbour one base away suggests this may be a read error. J is TRBJ1-1 and V is TRBV7-2; D is ambiguous. Looked up from germline, CDR1 is SGHTA and CDR2 is FQGNSA. The CDR3 loop spans 13 amino acids. V was clipped by 1 base and J by 6 bases, with 9 bases between them. The CDR3, as DNA: TGTGCCAGCAGCTTAGGACGCCGCCCTGAAGCTTTCTTT. It encodes CASSLGRRPEAFF.

At least ten counts were recorded for this clonotype. The chain joins TRBV27 to TRBJ1-5; no reliable D call. Germline CDR1 and CDR2: MNHEY and SMNVEV (reference sequence). This CDR3 has 14 amino acids. Deletions cut 3 bases from V and 7 bases from J, with 13 bases between. CDR3 in DNA: TGTGCCAGCAGTTTCGCCCTAACGGGACAGCCCCAGCATTTT. Translated: CASSFALTGQPQHF.

This clonotype was seen more than once but under ten times. This chain links TRBV4-3 with TRBJ2-1; possible D gene TRBD2, 9 bases. This CDR3 contains 16 residues. The germline CDR1 and CDR2 sequences are LGHNA and YSLEER. V gave up 6 bases and J gave up 3 bases, with 18 bases separating them. The CDR3 protein is CASSQGAGGLYNEQFF. CDR3 DNA sequence: TGCGCCAGCAGTCAGGGGGCGGGGGGGCTCTACAATGAGCAGTTCTTC.

V usage is TRBV3-1 and J usage is TRBJ1-3; D unclear. CDR1 is LGHDT and CDR2 is YNNKEL in the germline V gene (reference sequence). Trimming left V 0 bases short and J 0 bases short, with 21 bases between. CDR3 length: 20 residues. CDR3 bases: TGTGCCAGCAGCCAAGATCTGTGGTCACCCGGAATCTTCTCTGGAAACACCATATATTTT. It yields the protein CASSQDLWSPGIFSGNTIYF.

This clonotype occurred a few times. This chain joins TRBV29-1 and TRBJ2-3, with 12 bases identical to TRBD2. Unmatched junction bases numbered 10, after V lost 1 base and J lost 5 bases. The CDR3 covers 17 residues. In germline, CDR1 is SQVTM, CDR2 ANQGSEA. The CDR3 spells CSVEGDAASGGGDTQYF. The CDR3 coding sequence is TGCAGCGTTGAAGGGGATGCGGCTAGCGGGGGGGGAGATACGCAGTATTTT.

This clonotype was seen a few times. The genes are TRBV20-1 and TRBJ1-6; D unclear. V was cut by 5 bases and J by 4 bases, with 12 bases left in between. The CDR3 loop spans 14 amino acids. CDR1 DFQATT and CDR2 SNEGSKA come from the germline V gene (reference sequence). CDR3 amino acids: CSAGTRVYNSPLHF. The CDR3 DNA is TGCAGTGCTGGAACAAGGGTGTATAATTCACCCCTCCACTTT.

The V call is TRBV6-5, the J call TRBJ2-2; D unclear. The length of the CDR3 is 14 residues. V lost 0 bases and J 6 bases, leaving 8 bases between the germline ends. Germline V gene sequence: CDR1 MNHEY, CDR2 SVGAGI. The CDR3 nucleotides read TGTGCCAGCAGTTACTCGGTCGGTCCCGGGGAGCTGTTTTTT. Its protein is CASSYSVGPGELFF.

J is TRBJ2-7 and V is TRBV7-2; weak D call: TRBD1 (5 bases). Germline CDR1 reads SGHTA; CDR2 reads FQGNSA. Trimming stripped 4 bases from V and 0 bases from J, with 10 bases between. The CDR3 covers 14 residues. CDR3: CASSSAGYSYEQYF. The CDR3 coding sequence is TGTGCCAGCAGCTCGGCAGGGTACTCCTACGAGCAGTACTTC.

This clonotype has only a few counts. The chain uses TRBV20-1 and TRBJ2-1; D may correspond to TRBD1 or TRBD2 (5 bases each). Germline-derived CDR1 and CDR2 are DFQATT and SNEGSKA (reference sequence). V was cut by 3 bases and J by 6 bases, with 9 bases left in between. This CDR3 has 12 residues. CDR3 sequence: CSASPGPNEQFF. Here the CDR3 DNA reads TGCAGTGCTAGCCCGGGGCCCAATGAGCAGTTCTTC.